These 6 T cell receptor beta chains came from one sample sequenced in a study of T-cell memory formation after mild COVID-19 (dated by TCRdb to 2020 to 2023). Libraries were prepared through 5' RACE. Sequencing used an Illumina NovaSeq 6000. The public reads were quality trimmed at Q25 with fastp and then assembled into clones with MiXCR by TCRdb, keeping productive beta chains. Identical CDR3 proteins give one entry, which carries the most common genes and DNA. Counted in this sample were some 490,000 distinct CDR3 sequences; approximately 18% of them appeared once. Around an eighth of the sample rests with the top ten. Sequences were obtained from PBMCs or a T cell subset sorted from them (not recorded which). The source of these receptors is an adult woman who had mild COVID-19 (a few samples of this study predate the infection). The sample titles of this study are shuffled in the database, so cell type and time point are left out; the donor was told from shared clones.

This clonotype was observed a handful of times. J is TRBJ1-2 and V is TRBV11-2; the D is unclear. V dropped 3 bases and J dropped 8 bases, with 13 bases sitting between them. Germline CDR1 SGHAT, CDR2 FQNNGV. The CDR3 covers 13 residues. The CDR3 protein is CASSFIQDEGYTF. As DNA, the CDR3 is TGTGCCAGCAGCTTCATCCAAGATGAAGGCTACACCTTC. Together with reference TRBV11-2 and TRBJ1-2, the CDR3 gives the full variable domain: EAGVAQSPRYKIIEKRQSVAFWCNPISGHATLYWYQQILGQGPKLLIQFQNNGVVDDSQLPKDRFSAERLKGVDSTLKIQPAKLEDSAVYLCASSFIQDEGYTFGSGTRLTVV.

The chain couples TRBV12-3 or TRBV12-4 to TRBJ2-1; D may be TRBD1 or TRBD2 (5 bases each). Trimming pared 4 bases from V and 3 bases from J, leaving 10 bases between. The CDR3 consists of 14 residues. In DNA, the CDR3 is TGTGCCAGCAGTTGGGGGTTCGTCTACAATGAGCAGTTCTTC. It translates to CASSWGFVYNEQFF.

This chain uses TRBV19 with TRBJ2-7; TRBD2 agrees at 13 bases. This CDR3 spans 18 amino acids. CDR1 and CDR2 from the germline V gene are LNHDA and SQIVND (reference sequence). With 3 bases clipped from V and 2 bases from J, the junction kept 10 bases outside the gene matches. The CDR3 DNA is TGTGCCAGTAGTATCACGGGACTAGCGGGATCCCTTACCTACGAGCAGTACTTC. The encoded protein is CASSITGLAGSLTYEQYF. Full variable domain (remainder filled in from reference TRBV19 and TRBJ2-7): DGGITQSPKYLFRKEGQNVTLSCEQNLNHDAMYWYRQDPGQGLRLIYYSQIVNDFQKGDIAEGYSVSREKKESFPLTVTSAQKNPTAFYLCASSITGLAGSLTYEQYFGPGTRLTVT.

This clonotype was counted only a few times. The rearrangement links TRBV5-5 to TRBJ2-1; 8 bases are shared with TRBD2. The junction had 19 bases not matched to a gene; V was cut back by 5 bases and J by 9 bases. CDR3 size: 17 residues. The germline CDR1 and CDR2 sequences are SGHKS and YYEKEE (reference sequence). CDR3 coding DNA: TGTGCCAGCAGTTTAGACCCCCCGGGACTAGTCCTTGGTGAGCAGTTCTTC. Translating gives CASSLDPPGLVLGEQFF.

This clonotype was observed a few times. The chain is built from TRBV12-3 or TRBV12-4 and TRBJ2-6; D perhaps matches TRBD1 (5 bases). This CDR3 contains 17 residues. V lost 7 bases to trimming and J lost 1 base, with 17 bases between them. The CDR3 nucleotides read TGTGCCAGCACCTCCGACAGCCGGATATCTGGGGCCAACGTCCTGACTTTC. It is translated as CASTSDSRISGANVLTF.

This clonotype was observed many times. The rearrangement uses TRBV4-2 and TRBJ2-1, with 15 bases fitting TRBD2. CDR3 length equals 18 residues. Germline-derived CDR1 and CDR2 are LGHNA and YNFKEQ. Germline trimming cut 4 bases from V and 5 bases from J; bases unmatched to any gene: 9. Written as DNA, the CDR3 is TGTGCCAGCAGCCGGGGACTAGCGGGAGGATTAGGGCACAATGAGCAGTTCTTC. Protein product: CASSRGLAGGLGHNEQFF.